This T cell receptor beta chain was obtained from a study of CD8 T cells in ankylosing spondylitis. Germline trimming cut 4 bases from V and 1 base from J; bases unmatched to any gene: 7. Germline loops: CDR1 SGHRS, CDR2 YFSETQ. This CDR3 region has 15 residues. Broader study findings: Disease-associated clones were CD8+ and fairly uncommon in peripheral blood. Prior work had noted some motif variants in reactive arthritis blood and synovial fluid. Roughly eight highly homologous variants formed a TCR beta motif that appeared characteristic of ankylosing spondylitis blood.

This clonotype was seen many times. Its matching antigen is unknown. Using quantitative 5'-RACE with molecular barcodes, the authors made TCR beta libraries. TCRdb recomputed calls from the 5' RACE reads with MiXCR, one row per CDR3 protein. The table records around 300,000 distinct CDR3 sequences, about 14% of them present only once. The receptor comes from a male donor with ankylosing spondylitis or in good health (not recorded which). V is TRBV5-1 and J is TRBJ1-1; 7 bases align to TRBD1. Input material: blood, either unsorted or a sorted T cell fraction (not recorded which). CDR3 residues: CASSRDGTANTEAFF. The CDR3 region has the DNA TGCGCCAGCAGCCGGGACGGGACAGCGAACACTGAAGCTTTCTTT. The full variable domain, in which reference TRBV5-1 and TRBJ1-1 provide the parts outside the CDR3, is KAGVTQTPRYLIKTRGQQVTLSCSPISGHRSVSWYQQTPGQGLQFLFEYFSETQRNKGNFPGRFSGRQFSNSRSEMNVSTLELGDSALYLCASSRDGTANTEAFFGQGTRLTVV.